This is a list of T cell receptor beta chains from one sample in a study of T cell repertoires in cytomegalovirus infection. The antigens these receptors bind are not known. Via MiXCR, TCRdb re-called the reads, giving one row per CDR3 protein. The profile shows roughly 150,000 distinct CDR3 sequences, about 20% of them singletons. Here the sequenced sample was CD8+ T cells from cultured PBMCs, taken from culture after CMV antigen stimulation. These receptors were taken from a human donor in good health (CMV status not recorded). Some clones in this sample may be carry-over from other donors' samples. Each CDR3 is given with its conserved first and last residue. Each record gives: V gene, CDR3 protein.

V gene: TRBV7-2; CDR3 protein: CASTYVVVGGDEQFF
V gene: TRBV7-2; CDR3 protein: CASSFYSQGAGEQFF
V gene: TRBV7-2; CDR3 protein: CASSRARDYNEKLFF
V gene: TRBV6-6; CDR3 protein: CASSYFPEYYGYTF
V gene: TRBV7-2; CDR3 protein: CAKLGEGVYGYTF
V gene: TRBV5-5; CDR3 protein: CASSPGRRTFGTEAFF
V gene: TRBV7-2; CDR3 protein: CASSLISGGGGELFF
V gene: TRBV7-6; CDR3 protein: CASSPQLRQALSYEQYF
V gene: TRBV12-3/TRBV12-4; CDR3 protein: CASSSPGQGRSGNTIYF
V gene: TRBV28; CDR3 protein: CASSSGRQGAPPGELFF
V gene: TRBV7-2; CDR3 protein: CASSPRLRTEAFF
V gene: TRBV2; CDR3 protein: CASSEQGANNEQFF
V gene: TRBV5-5; CDR3 protein: CASSAPLDGDFFHSGYTF
V gene: TRBV6-5; CDR3 protein: CASSYSGLMNTEAFF
V gene: TRBV6-2/TRBV6-3; CDR3 protein: CASSYSGGVNEQYF
V gene: TRBV6-2/TRBV6-3; CDR3 protein: CASSPVGGDWGETQYF
V gene: TRBV4-3; CDR3 protein: CASSQGQAQRITQYF
V gene: TRBV12-3/TRBV12-4; CDR3 protein: CASSLGAGAGQPQHF
V gene: TRBV7-9; CDR3 protein: CAVPGGRETQYF
V gene: TRBV11-1; CDR3 protein: CASSRFMENTEAFF
V gene: TRBV4-1; CDR3 protein: CASSQVGRGRFYEQYF
V gene: TRBV7-6; CDR3 protein: CASSYRGQYLDNEQFF
V gene: TRBV19; CDR3 protein: CASSIEVTQPNTEAFF
V gene: TRBV7-8; CDR3 protein: CASSLVRLAGAILNTGELFF
V gene: TRBV19; CDR3 protein: CASLGSTDTQYF
V gene: TRBV27; CDR3 protein: CASSLSGINTDTQYF
V gene: TRBV7-2; CDR3 protein: CASSLASSGNSYEQYF
V gene: TRBV27; CDR3 protein: CASSLSGAPNQPQHF
V gene: TRBV6-1; CDR3 protein: CASSRTRAFYEQYF
V gene: TRBV27; CDR3 protein: CASSLPGQQAFF
V gene: TRBV7-2; CDR3 protein: CASSLEQGPYEQYF
V gene: TRBV6-5; CDR3 protein: CASSLSADYEQYF
V gene: TRBV6-2/TRBV6-3; CDR3 protein: CASSYYTVYEQYF
V gene: TRBV6-2/TRBV6-3; CDR3 protein: CASTSASFYNEQFF
V gene: TRBV9; CDR3 protein: CASSAGGEAFF